This entry features one TCR beta chain sequence. The data are from a study of control samples from healthy donors and cancer patients. The method was immunoSEQ multiplex PCR; TCRdb's version includes in-frame clones alone and lacks a portion of them. This table has over 100,000 clones, around 89% appearing once. V lost 3 bases to trimming and J lost 10 bases, with 21 bases between them. The CDR3 loop spans 15 amino acids. Germline-derived CDR1 and CDR2 are SGHVS and FQNEAQ. The sequence was obtained from a man in his forties in good health. The J gene is TRBJ1-1, the V gene TRBV7-8; a weak D match, TRBD1 (5 bases). The sequenced material came from blood. In nucleotides, the CDR3 is TGTGCCAGCAGCTTCGGGGCCACTATGGGTGGAGGAGCTTTCTTT. Protein product: CASSFGATMGGGAFF. The full variable domain, with the rest looked up from reference TRBV7-8 and TRBJ1-1, is GAGVSQSPRYKVAKRGQDVALRCDPISGHVSLFWYQQALGQGPEFLTYFQNEAQLDKSGLPSDRFFAERPEGSVSTLKIQRTQQEDSAVYLCASSFGATMGGGAFFGQGTRLTVV.